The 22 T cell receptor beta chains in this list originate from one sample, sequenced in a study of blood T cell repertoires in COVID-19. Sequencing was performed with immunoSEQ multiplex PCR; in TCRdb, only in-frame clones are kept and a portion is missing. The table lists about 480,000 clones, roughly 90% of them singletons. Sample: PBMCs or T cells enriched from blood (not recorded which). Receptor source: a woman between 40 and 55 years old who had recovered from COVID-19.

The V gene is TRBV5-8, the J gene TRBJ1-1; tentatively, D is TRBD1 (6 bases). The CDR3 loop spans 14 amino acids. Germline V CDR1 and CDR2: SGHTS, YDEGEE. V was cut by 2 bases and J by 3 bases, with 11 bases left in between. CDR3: CASSFRTGYTEAFF. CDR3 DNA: TGTGCCAGCAGCTTCCGTACAGGGTACACTGAAGCTTTCTTT.

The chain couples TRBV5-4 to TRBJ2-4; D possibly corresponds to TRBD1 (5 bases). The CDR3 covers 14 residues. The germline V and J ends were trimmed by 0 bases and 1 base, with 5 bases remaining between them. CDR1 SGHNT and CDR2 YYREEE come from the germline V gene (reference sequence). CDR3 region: CASSLDRAKNIQYF. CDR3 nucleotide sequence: TGTGCCAGCAGCTTGGACAGGGCCAAAAACATTCAGTACTTC.

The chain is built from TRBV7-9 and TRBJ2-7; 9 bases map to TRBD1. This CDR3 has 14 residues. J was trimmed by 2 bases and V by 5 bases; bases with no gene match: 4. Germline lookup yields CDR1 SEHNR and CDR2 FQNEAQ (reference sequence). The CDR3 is CASSLRTGAYEQYF. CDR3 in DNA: TGTGCCAGCAGCCTAAGGACAGGGGCCTACGAGCAGTACTTC.

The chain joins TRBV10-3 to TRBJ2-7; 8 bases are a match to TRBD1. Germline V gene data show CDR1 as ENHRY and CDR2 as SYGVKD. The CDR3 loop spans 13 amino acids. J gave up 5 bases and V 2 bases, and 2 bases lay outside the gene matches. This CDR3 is CAISEQGAHEQYF. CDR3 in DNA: TGTGCCATCAGTGAGCAGGGGGCGCACGAGCAGTACTTC.

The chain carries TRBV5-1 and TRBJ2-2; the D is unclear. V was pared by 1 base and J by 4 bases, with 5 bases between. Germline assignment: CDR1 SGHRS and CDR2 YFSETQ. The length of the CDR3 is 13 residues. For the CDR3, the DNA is TGCGCCAGCAGCTTGTTCAGCACCGGGGAGCTGTTTTTT. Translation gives CASSLFSTGELFF.

The CDR3 reads CASSGATLWDQPQHF. CDR3 bases: TGTGCCAGTAGTGGGGCTACGTTGTGGGATCAGCCCCAGCATTTT. The chain joins TRBV19 to TRBJ1-5; possible D gene TRBD1, 5 bases. The CDR3 extends over 15 amino acids. Germline CDR1 is LNHDA and CDR2 is SQIVND (reference sequence). V lost 5 bases, J lost 5 bases, and 16 bases lay in between.

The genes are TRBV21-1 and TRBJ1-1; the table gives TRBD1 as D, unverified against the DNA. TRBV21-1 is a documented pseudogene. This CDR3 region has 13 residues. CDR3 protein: CASSNTGKPEAFF. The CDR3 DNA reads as TGTGCCAGCAGCAATACAGGGAAACCTGAAGCTTTCTTT.

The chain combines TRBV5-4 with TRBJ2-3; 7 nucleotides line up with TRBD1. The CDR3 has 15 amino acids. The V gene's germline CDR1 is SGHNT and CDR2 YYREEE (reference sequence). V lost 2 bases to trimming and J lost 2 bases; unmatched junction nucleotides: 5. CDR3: CASSFKQGFTDTQYF. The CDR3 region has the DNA TGTGCCAGCAGCTTCAAACAGGGGTTCACAGATACGCAGTATTTT. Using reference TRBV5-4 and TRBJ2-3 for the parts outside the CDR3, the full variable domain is ETGVTQSPTHLIKTRGQQVTLRCSSQSGHNTVSWYQQALGQGPQFIFQYYREEENGRGNFPPRFSGLQFPNYSSELNVNALELDDSALYLCASSFKQGFTDTQYFGPGTRLTVL.

CDR3 amino acids: CASSHRPSRRAQYF. The CDR3 DNA follows: TGTGCCAGCAGCCACCGCCCAAGCAGGCGGGCCCAGTACTTC. This sequence joins TRBV3-1 (or the pseudogene TRBV3-2) and TRBJ2-5; a weak D match, TRBD2 (5 bases). This CDR3 is built from 14 residues. Trimming stripped 3 bases from V and 9 bases from J, with 17 bases between. CDR1 and CDR2 from the germline V gene are LGHDT and YNNKEL (reference sequence).

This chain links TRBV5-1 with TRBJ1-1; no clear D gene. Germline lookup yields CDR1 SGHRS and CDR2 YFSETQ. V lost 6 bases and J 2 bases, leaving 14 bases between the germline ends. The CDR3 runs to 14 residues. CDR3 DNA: TGCGCCAGCACCCCAAATTCAGGAAACACTGAAGCTTTCTTT. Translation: CASTPNSGNTEAFF.

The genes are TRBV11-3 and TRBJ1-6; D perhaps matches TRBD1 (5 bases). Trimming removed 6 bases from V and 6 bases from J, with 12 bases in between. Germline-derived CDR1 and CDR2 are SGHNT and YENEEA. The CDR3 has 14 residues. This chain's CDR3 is CASSQRQTNSPLHF. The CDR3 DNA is TGTGCCAGCAGTCAACGACAGACTAATTCACCCCTCCACTTT. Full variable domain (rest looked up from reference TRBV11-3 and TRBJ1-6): EAGVVQSPRYKIIEKKQPVAFWCNPISGHNTLYWYLQNLGQGPELLIRYENEEAVDDSQLPKDRFSAERLKGVDSTLKIQPAELGDSAVYLCASSQRQTNSPLHFGNGTRLTVT.

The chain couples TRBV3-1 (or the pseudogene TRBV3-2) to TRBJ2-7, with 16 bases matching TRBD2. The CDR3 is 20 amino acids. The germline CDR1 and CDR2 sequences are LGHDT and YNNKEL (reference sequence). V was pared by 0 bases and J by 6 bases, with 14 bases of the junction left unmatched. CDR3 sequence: CASSQDGNTGTSGRAVEQYF. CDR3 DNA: TGTGCCAGCAGCCAAGATGGGAACACCGGGACTAGCGGGAGGGCCGTCGAGCAGTACTTC.

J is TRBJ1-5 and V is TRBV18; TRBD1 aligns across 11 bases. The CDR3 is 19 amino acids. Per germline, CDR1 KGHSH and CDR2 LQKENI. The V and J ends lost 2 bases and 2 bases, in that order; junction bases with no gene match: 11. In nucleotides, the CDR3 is TGTGCCAGCTCACCAAGGAGGACAGGGGGCAGGGAAGGCAATCAGCCCCAGCATTTT. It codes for CASSPRRTGGREGNQPQHF.

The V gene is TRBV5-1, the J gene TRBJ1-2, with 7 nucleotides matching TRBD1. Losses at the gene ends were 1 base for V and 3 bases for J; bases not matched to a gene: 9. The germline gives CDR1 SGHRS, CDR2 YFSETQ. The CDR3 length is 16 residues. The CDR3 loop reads CASSLTSRTGDYGYTF. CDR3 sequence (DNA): TGCGCCAGCAGCTTGACCTCCCGGACAGGCGACTATGGCTACACCTTC.

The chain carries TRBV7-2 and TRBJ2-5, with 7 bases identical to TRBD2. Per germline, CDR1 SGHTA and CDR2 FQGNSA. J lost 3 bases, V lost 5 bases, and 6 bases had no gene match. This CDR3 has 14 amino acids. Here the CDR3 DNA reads TGTGCCAGCAGCCGTAGCGGGTGGGAAGAGACCCAGTACTTC. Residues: CASSRSGWEETQYF.

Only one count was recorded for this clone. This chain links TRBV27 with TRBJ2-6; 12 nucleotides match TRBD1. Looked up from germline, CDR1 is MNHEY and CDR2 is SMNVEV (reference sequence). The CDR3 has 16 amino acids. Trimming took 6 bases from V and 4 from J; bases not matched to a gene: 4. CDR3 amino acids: CASRRDRGQGANVLTF. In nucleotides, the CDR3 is TGTGCCAGCAGACGGGACAGGGGGCAAGGGGCCAACGTCCTGACTTTC.

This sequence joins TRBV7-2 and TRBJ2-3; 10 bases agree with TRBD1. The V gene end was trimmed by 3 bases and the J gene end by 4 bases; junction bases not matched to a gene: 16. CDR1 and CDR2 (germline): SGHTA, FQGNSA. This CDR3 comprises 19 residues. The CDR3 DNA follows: TGTGCCAGCAGCTTCCCGGGACAGGGGATAACTTTCCGAGCAGATACGCAGTATTTT. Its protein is CASSFPGQGITFRADTQYF.

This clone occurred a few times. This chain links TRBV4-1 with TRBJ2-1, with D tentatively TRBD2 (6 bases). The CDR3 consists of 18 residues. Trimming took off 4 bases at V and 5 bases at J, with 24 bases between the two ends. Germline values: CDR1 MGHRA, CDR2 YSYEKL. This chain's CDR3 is CASSPSPVAAFKNNEQFF. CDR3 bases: TGCGCCAGCAGCCCCTCTCCCGTAGCGGCGTTCAAAAACAATGAGCAGTTCTTC.

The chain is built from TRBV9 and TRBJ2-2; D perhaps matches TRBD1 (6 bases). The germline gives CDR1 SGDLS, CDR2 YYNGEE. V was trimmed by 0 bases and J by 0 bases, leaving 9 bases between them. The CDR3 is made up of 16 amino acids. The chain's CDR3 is CASSVAGTTNTGELFF. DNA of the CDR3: TGTGCCAGCAGCGTAGCCGGGACAACGAACACCGGGGAGCTGTTTTTT.

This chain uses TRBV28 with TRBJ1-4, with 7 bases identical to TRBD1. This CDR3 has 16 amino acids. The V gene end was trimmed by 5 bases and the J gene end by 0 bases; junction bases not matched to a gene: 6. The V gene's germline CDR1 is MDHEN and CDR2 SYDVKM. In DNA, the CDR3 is TGTGCCAGCAGTCCTTGGCAGGGGGCAACTAATGAAAAACTGTTTTTT. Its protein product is CASSPWQGATNEKLFF.

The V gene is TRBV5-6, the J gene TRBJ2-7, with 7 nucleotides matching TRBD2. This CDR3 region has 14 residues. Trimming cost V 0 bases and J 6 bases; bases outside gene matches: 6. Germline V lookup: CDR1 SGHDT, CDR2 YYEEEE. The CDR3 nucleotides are TGTGCCAGCAGCTTGGGTGGGAGGGCCTCCGAGCAGTACTTC. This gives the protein CASSLGGRASEQYF.

The CDR3 sequence is CASSHSFTSGEETQYF. The CDR3 region has the DNA TGTGCCAGCAGCCATAGTTTTACTAGCGGAGAAGAGACCCAGTACTTC. V usage is TRBV14 and J usage is TRBJ2-5; 8 bases line up with TRBD2. V dropped 3 bases and J dropped 3; count of bases not matched to a gene: 9. This CDR3 spans 16 amino acids. Germline CDR1 SGHDN, CDR2 FVKESK.